This T cell receptor (beta chain) was documented in a study of blood T cell repertoires in COVID-19. Across the whole study: T cells, B-cell-depleted T cells, or PBMCs supplied cDNA or gDNA.

Sequencing used immunoSEQ multiplex PCR; TCRdb keeps in-frame clones, though not all of them. The sample shows approximately 130,000 clones, 75% to 90% of them seen only once. The source is a human donor in a cohort sampled during active COVID-19. Sequences were obtained from peripheral blood.

CDR3 protein: CASSSEVREQFF. The CDR3, as DNA: TGTGCCAGCAGCTCCGAGGTACGTGAGCAGTTCTTC. This chain links TRBV12-3 or TRBV12-4 with TRBJ2-1, with unresolved D. This CDR3 has 12 amino acids. Trimming left V 6 bases short and J 9 bases short, with 12 bases between.